The rows below give T cell receptor beta chains drawn from one sample of a study of shared clonotypes between healthy human individuals. TCRdb keeps only in-frame clones here, not all; method: immunoSEQ multiplex PCR. The table lists about 490,000 clones, 76% of them singletons, with roughly 13% in the top ten. Sample: PBMCs. These receptors all come from a woman between 40 and 50 years old in good health. Some clones in this sample may be carry-over from other donors' samples. The CDR3 runs from the conserved cysteine through the conserved F or W. A D gene is named only where the DNA matches it firmly. Some rows have no size entry. The others give once, few or many, or a class for an expanded clone.

v_gene: TRBV7-2
d_gene: TRBD1
abundance: -
j_gene: TRBJ1-2
len: 15
CDR3nt: TGTGCCAGCAGCTTAGCAGAGGGGGCGGTCGGTGGCTACACCTTC
CDR3aa: CASSLAEGAVGGYTF

v_gene: TRBV6-6
d_gene: -
abundance: -
j_gene: TRBJ1-4
len: 16
CDR3nt: TGTGCCAGCAGTTACTCTCCCGGGTTCGACAATGAAAAACTGTTTTTT
CDR3aa: CASSYSPGFDNEKLFF

v_gene: TRBV10-3
d_gene: -
abundance: -
j_gene: TRBJ1-5
len: 14
CDR3nt: TGTGCCATCAGTGAGCGCGGGCTAATATGGCCCCAGCATTTT
CDR3aa: CAISERGLIWPQHF

v_gene: TRBV7-2
d_gene: -
abundance: -
j_gene: TRBJ2-1
len: 13
CDR3nt: TGTGCCAGCAGCTGGCGGACCTACAATGAGCAGTTCTTC
CDR3aa: CASSWRTYNEQFF

v_gene: TRBV4-1
d_gene: -
abundance: -
j_gene: TRBJ2-3
len: 15
CDR3nt: TGCGCCAGCAGCCAAGTGGGACTTGCCACAGATACGCAGTATTTT
CDR3aa: CASSQVGLATDTQYF

v_gene: TRBV2
d_gene: -
abundance: -
j_gene: TRBJ1-4
len: 13
CDR3nt: TGTGCCAGCAGTGAAATCAGGGATGAAAAACTGTTTTTT
CDR3aa: CASSEIRDEKLFF

v_gene: TRBV6-5
d_gene: -
abundance: -
j_gene: TRBJ2-1
len: 13
CDR3nt: TGTGCCAGCAGTGCTCTACTAGGAGATGAGCAGTTCTTC
CDR3aa: CASSALLGDEQFF

v_gene: TRBV11-2
d_gene: -
abundance: once
j_gene: TRBJ2-7
len: 15
CDR3nt: TGTGCCAGCAGCTTAGAATGGCAGGAAATCTACGAGCAGTACTTC
CDR3aa: CASSLEWQEIYEQYF

v_gene: TRBV28
d_gene: TRBD1
abundance: -
j_gene: TRBJ1-5
len: 16
CDR3nt: TGTGCCAGCAGCCTAGTGACAGGGGGGCAACGGCAGCCCCAGCATTTT
CDR3aa: CASSLVTGGQRQPQHF

v_gene: TRBV5-1
d_gene: TRBD2
abundance: -
j_gene: TRBJ2-5
len: 18
CDR3nt: TGCGCCAGCAGCTTGGCCAGGAGTTCGCGGGAGAAAGGAGAGACCCAGTACTTC
CDR3aa: CASSLARSSREKGETQYF